The sample holds many counts of the clone carrying this T cell receptor beta chain. Its antigen remains unknown. The sample is drawn from a study of T-cell reconstitution after alpha-beta-depleted transplantation in children. Findings and limits, study-wide: Reportedly, only several hundred clones from non-depleted graft cells drove alpha-beta T-cell counts at about two months.

Unique molecular identifiers tagged the TCRbeta library. One entry per CDR3 protein results from TCRdb running MiXCR on the PCR reads. The repertoire holds hundreds of thousands of distinct CDR3 sequences, with roughly 14% as singletons. V was pared by 2 bases and J by 2 bases, with 17 bases between. The CDR3 spans 16 residues. Germline lookup yields CDR1 SQVTM and CDR2 ANQGSEA. This rearrangement joins TRBV29-1 to TRBJ2-3; the D gene is possibly TRBD1 (6 bases). The sequencing here drew on PBMCs, taken before TCRalphabeta/CD19-depleted stem cell transplant. The clonotype comes from a girl aged 2-15 years with congenital amegakaryocytic thrombocytopenia, due to receive a stem cell transplant. CDR3 sequence: CSVEISDRPITDTQYF. The CDR3 coding sequence is TGCAGCGTTGAAATTTCCGACAGGCCCATCACAGATACGCAGTATTTT.